The T cell receptor beta chain under discussion was sequenced for a study of T cell responses to AZD1222 COVID-19 vaccine. With regard to this clone: What it binds is not known.

General observations from the study: A reported finding is that nearly half of spike-specific TCRs target unmutated variant regions.

The CDR3 spans 15 residues. The germline gives CDR1 MNHEY, CDR2 SVGAGI. The junction had 5 bases not matched to a gene; V was cut back by 6 bases and J by 2 bases. Generated by immunoSEQ multiplex PCR, the TCRdb table keeps only in-frame clones and is missing some. The sample lists 150,000 to 200,000 clones, 80% to 95% occurring once. The material was peripheral blood, obtained on day 0 of AZD1222 vaccination. This TCR came from an adult in good health. The J gene is TRBJ1-5, the V gene TRBV6-5; 9 nucleotides match TRBD1. CDR3 nucleotides: TGTGCCAGCAGCGGGACAGGGTTGGGCAATCAGCCCCAGCATTTT. This codes for CASSGTGLGNQPQHF.